This T cell receptor beta chain was documented in a study of tumor and adjacent non-tumor tissue in lung cancer. Study context: Histology: 12 adenocarcinoma, a couple of squamous cell carcinoma, 1 small cell lung cancer. Each sample yielded around 4.2 million productive TCRbeta reads on average. Study conclusions and caveats: Tumor repertoires had a smaller top 100 clone share than normal lung.

The germline V gene has CDR1 MNHEY and CDR2 SVGAGI. Trimming pared 6 bases from V and 1 base from J, leaving 15 bases between. The CDR3 is 15 amino acids. This sample's RNA came from whole unsorted tissue. This clonotype was counted a few times. Its antigen is undetermined. A much larger clone lies one base from this, so it may be a read error. A modified ARM-PCR protocol with three rounds of nested PCR amplified TCRbeta. TCRdb reanalysed the multiplex PCR reads using MiXCR and keeps one entry per CDR3 protein. The sample contains about 93,000 distinct CDR3 sequences, less than 75% of which appear only once.

The sequence derives from a man in his sixties with non-small cell lung cancer. The rearrangement joins TRBV6-5 to TRBJ1-2; TRBD1 might be the D (6 bases). Sequenced input: lung tumor tissue. CDR3 nucleotides: TGTGCCAGCAGCCGTAACAGGGATCTTAACTATGGCTACACCTTC. Translation: CASSRNRDLNYGYTF.